This T cell receptor (beta chain) was identified during a study of molecular identifiers for immune sequencing clone quantification. This clonotype turned up a few times. TCRdb itself ran the PCR reads through MiXCR, one entry per CDR3 protein. The repertoire holds about 68,000 distinct CDR3 sequences, with 15% to 20% as singletons. The sample comprised naive CD8+ T cells from blood, with Jurkat cell RNA spiked in. Subset reported: FACS-sorted CD8+CD4-CCR7+CD45RA+ naive T cells. This receptor was taken from a human donor in good health. Some libraries in this study had Jurkat cell RNA spiked in.

CDR3 residues: CASSSGGLNTGELFF. The CDR3, as DNA: TGTGCCAGCAGCTCAGGGGGCCTGAACACCGGGGAGCTGTTTTTT. The gene calls are TRBV12-3 or TRBV12-4 and TRBJ2-2; 8 nucleotides line up with TRBD1. J lost 1 base, V lost 6 bases, and 4 bases had no gene match. The CDR3 loop spans 15 amino acids.